The rows below give T cell receptor beta chains drawn from one sample of a study of T cell repertoires in cytomegalovirus infection. TCRdb analysed the reads with MiXCR anew, one entry per CDR3 protein. The profile covers roughly 570,000 distinct CDR3 sequences, with 40% appearing a single time and 48% taken by the ten largest. No antigens are known for them. The specimen comprised cultured PBMCs, sampled from culture after CMV antigen stimulation. The receptor source for this set is a human donor in good health (CMV status not recorded). Some clones in this sample may be carry-over from other donors' samples. The CDR3 runs from the conserved cysteine through the conserved F or W. The D gene is left open where the match is weak. Expanded clones get a size class; other rows say once, few or many, or leave the size out.

TRBV5-6	TRBD2	few	TRBJ2-1	CASGRGANYNEQFF	TGTGCCAGCGGGCGGGGGGCTAACTACAATGAGCAGTTCTTC
TRBV5-1	TRBD2	few	TRBJ2-7	CASRIAGTPGEQYF	TGCGCCAGCAGGATAGCGGGGACCCCCGGCGAGCAGTACTTC
TRBV10-3	NA	NA	TRBJ2-1	CAITPRGLTNEQFF	TGTGCCATCACGCCCCGGGGACTCACTAATGAGCAGTTCTTC
TRBV20-1	TRBD1	few	TRBJ2-7	CSALREGGQGREQYF	TGCAGTGCTCTAAGAGAGGGGGGACAGGGTCGCGAGCAGTACTTC
TRBV7-2	NA	many	TRBJ2-7	CASSLGDARLEQYF	TGTGCCAGCAGCTTAGGGGACGCCCGGTTGGAGCAGTACTTC
TRBV11-3	NA	few	TRBJ2-4	CASIPGWDKNIQYF	TGTGCCAGCATCCCTGGCTGGGACAAAAACATTCAGTACTTC
TRBV4-1	NA	NA	TRBJ1-5	CASSQEHRVNQPQHF	TGCGCCAGCAGCCAAGAACACAGGGTGAATCAGCCCCAGCATTTT
TRBV7-8	TRBD1	few	TRBJ2-3	CASSLAQQGPYRDTQYF	TGTGCCAGCAGCTTAGCCCAACAGGGGCCCTACCGAGATACGCAGTATTTT
TRBV19	TRBD1	NA	TRBJ1-4	CASSMTGTGPEKLFF	TGTGCCAGTAGTATGACCGGGACAGGGCCTGAAAAACTGTTTTTT
TRBV19	TRBD2	NA	TRBJ2-1	CASSITMASGSYNEQFF	TGTGCCAGTAGTATAACGATGGCTAGCGGGAGTTACAATGAGCAGTTCTTC
TRBV5-4	NA	NA	TRBJ2-2	CASSAPGRVEDTGELFF	TGTGCCAGCAGCGCCCCGGGTAGGGTCGAGGACACCGGGGAGCTGTTTTTT
TRBV20-1	NA	NA	TRBJ1-6	CSARDQVGRVNSPLHF	TGCAGTGCTAGAGATCAAGTGGGAAGAGTAAATTCACCCCTCCACTTT
TRBV7-2	TRBD2	NA	TRBJ2-1	CASTSSGKGQFF	TGTGCCAGCACCTCTAGCGGGAAAGGGCAGTTCTTC
TRBV19	NA	NA	TRBJ2-2	CASSMANGVPGELFF	TGTGCCAGTAGTATGGCTAACGGGGTCCCCGGGGAGCTGTTTTTT
TRBV7-8	TRBD1	many	TRBJ1-1	CASSLGQGMNTEAFF	TGTGCCAGCAGCTTAGGACAGGGGATGAACACTGAAGCTTTCTTT
TRBV7-2	NA	few	TRBJ2-5	CASSFGRVVETQYF	TGTGCCAGCAGCTTCGGCAGGGTCGTTGAGACCCAGTACTTC
TRBV4-1	TRBD1	NA	TRBJ1-5	CASSRGPGPGSYSNQPQHF	TGCGCCAGCAGCAGGGGGCCAGGTCCGGGATCATATAGCAATCAGCCCCAGCATTTT
TRBV7-2	NA	NA	TRBJ2-4	CASSLLLADTQYF	TGTGCCAGCAGCTTGCTGCTGGCGGACACTCAGTACTTC
TRBV6-5	TRBD1	NA	TRBJ1-2	CASSQGQTFYGYTF	TGTGCCAGCAGCCAGGGACAGACTTTCTATGGCTACACCTTC
TRBV15	NA	NA	TRBJ1-2	CATSRLGSTNYGYTF	TGTGCCACCAGCAGATTGGGCAGTACTAACTATGGCTACACCTTC
TRBV7-2	NA	NA	TRBJ1-5	CASSLGAGLGQPQHF	TGTGCCAGCAGCTTAGGGGCGGGATTGGGACAGCCCCAGCATTTT
TRBV7-2	TRBD1	many	TRBJ2-7	CASSPISTGVQQYF	TGTGCCAGCAGCCCCATATCGACAGGGGTCCAGCAGTACTTC
TRBV7-2	TRBD2	few	TRBJ2-3	CASSLKRTSGSADTQYF	TGTGCCAGCAGCTTAAAGAGAACTAGCGGGAGCGCAGATACGCAGTATTTT
TRBV6-1	NA	NA	TRBJ2-7	CASSYGWTPSYEQYF	TGTGCCAGCAGTTACGGGTGGACTCCCTCCTACGAGCAGTACTTC
TRBV5-1	TRBD1	NA	TRBJ2-7	CASSPPDRAPYEQYF	TGCGCCAGCAGCCCACCGGACAGGGCGCCCTACGAGCAGTACTTC
TRBV10-2	TRBD1	NA	TRBJ1-2	CASSEVTGTGGYTF	TGCGCCAGCAGTGAGGTGACAGGGACTGGAGGCTACACCTTC
TRBV7-9	TRBD2	NA	TRBJ2-1	CASSLDGSGPQEQFF	TGTGCCAGCAGCTTAGACGGTAGCGGGCCCCAGGAGCAGTTCTTC
TRBV10-3	TRBD1	NA	TRBJ2-7	CAIGSGTGVDEQYF	TGTGCCATCGGTTCCGGGACAGGGGTCGACGAGCAGTACTTC
TRBV20-1	NA	NA	TRBJ2-7	CSATVSPYEQYF	TGCAGTGCGACAGTGTCACCCTACGAGCAGTACTTC
TRBV27	NA	NA	TRBJ2-7	CASSLVTRGREQYF	TGTGCCAGCAGTTTAGTCACGCGGGGGCGCGAGCAGTACTTC
TRBV7-6	TRBD1	few	TRBJ1-1	CASSLYEGAADTEAFF	TGTGCCAGCAGCTTGTATGAGGGGGCCGCGGACACTGAAGCTTTCTTT
TRBV7-9	NA	few	TRBJ1-5	CASSLDDSSNQPQHF	TGTGCCAGCAGCTTAGACGACAGTAGCAATCAGCCCCAGCATTTT
TRBV29-1	NA	NA	TRBJ1-2	CSVGDPGGYTF	TGCAGCGTTGGTGACCCAGGGGGCTACACCTTC
TRBV12-3/TRBV12-4	NA	few	TRBJ1-5	CASSFGGEQPQHF	TGTGCCAGCAGTTTTGGGGGGGAACAGCCCCAGCATTTT
TRBV12-3/TRBV12-4	TRBD2	once	TRBJ2-7	CASSFAGGPTYEQYF	TGTGCCAGCAGTTTCGCGGGAGGGCCTACCTACGAGCAGTACTTC
TRBV7-2	TRBD2	NA	TRBJ2-7	CASSFSSGVSYEQYF	TGTGCCAGCAGCTTTTCCAGCGGGGTGTCCTACGAGCAGTACTTC
TRBV12-3/TRBV12-4	NA	NA	TRBJ1-1	CASNTGFTEAFF	TGTGCCAGCAATACAGGGTTCACTGAAGCTTTCTTT
TRBV6-1	NA	few	TRBJ1-2	CASSEGEYGYTF	TGTGCCAGCAGTGAAGGGGAGTACGGCTACACCTTC
TRBV7-2	NA	many	TRBJ2-3	CASSLTGYTQYF	TGTGCCAGCAGCTTAACGGGATATACGCAGTATTTT
TRBV11-2	NA	few	TRBJ2-3	CASSLDLLTDTQYF	TGTGCCAGCAGCTTAGATCTCCTCACAGATACGCAGTATTTT
TRBV7-6	NA	few	TRBJ2-3	CASSLFGREATDTQYF	TGTGCCAGCAGCTTATTCGGGAGAGAGGCCACAGATACGCAGTATTTT
TRBV7-2	NA	few	TRBJ2-7	CASSSTRDSQQYF	TGTGCCAGCAGCTCAACCCGGGACTCTCAGCAGTACTTC
TRBV2	NA	once	TRBJ1-5	CASRPGIRDGGNQPQHF	TGTGCCAGCAGACCGGGAATAAGGGACGGGGGCAATCAGCCCCAGCATTTT
TRBV4-1	NA	few	TRBJ1-5	CASSQDINQPQHF	TGCGCCAGCAGCCAAGACATTAATCAGCCCCAGCATTTT
TRBV19	TRBD1	NA	TRBJ1-1	CASSIGGDRGNTEAFF	TGTGCCAGTAGTATCGGGGGGGACAGGGGGAACACTGAAGCTTTCTTT
TRBV12-3/TRBV12-4	NA	NA	TRBJ2-5	CASSLSEGQETQYF	TGTGCCAGCAGCCTCTCTGAGGGCCAAGAGACCCAGTACTTC
TRBV4-1	NA	once	TRBJ1-2	CASSQGPLYGYTF	TGCGCCAGCAGCCAAGGGCCCCTCTATGGCTACACCTTC
TRBV11-2	NA	NA	TRBJ1-1	CASSFAYLNTEAFF	TGTGCCAGCAGCTTCGCATACCTGAACACTGAAGCTTTCTTT
TRBV7-6	NA	NA	TRBJ1-2	CASSFYGYTF	TGTGCCAGCAGCTTCTATGGCTACACCTTC
TRBV7-2	NA	few	TRBJ1-1	CASSLSVSAEAFF	TGTGCCAGCAGCTTAAGCGTTAGCGCTGAAGCTTTCTTT
TRBV11-2	TRBD2	few	TRBJ2-1	CASSFSGRIDNEQFF	TGTGCCAGCAGCTTTAGCGGGAGGATCGACAATGAGCAGTTCTTC
TRBV20-1	NA	NA	TRBJ2-3	CSASIPGEGAQYF	TGCAGTGCTAGTATCCCCGGTGAAGGGGCGCAGTATTTT
TRBV28	NA	NA	TRBJ2-1	CASGGAGFNEQFF	TGTGCCAGCGGGGGGGCCGGGTTCAATGAGCAGTTCTTC